This T cell receptor beta chain comes out of a study of vaccination and CD4 T cells after COVID-19. The treatment here: approximately nine-day PBMC culture with coronavirus spike peptide pools or control peptides (ViraFEST assay). The Oncomine TCR Beta short-read assay sequenced DNA from cultured CD4+ T cells. Someone extracted genomic DNA from cultured CD4+ T cells. Via MiXCR, TCRdb re-called the PCR reads, giving one row per CDR3 protein. The sample has 7,100 or so distinct CDR3 sequences; around 72% are singletons. Regarding this clonotype: The antigen is undetermined.

This TCR was recovered from a human donor who had recovered from COVID-19. Sequenced material: CD4+ T cells from blood, cultured in vitro.

Here the CDR3 DNA reads TGTGCCAGCAGTGGGACTAGCAGGGATACGCAGTATTTT. Encoded protein: CASSGTSRDTQYF. The genes are TRBV6-1 and TRBJ2-3, with 8 bases identical to TRBD2. The germline gives CDR1 MNHNS, CDR2 SASEGT. CDR3 size: 13 residues. Trimming took 4 bases from V and 6 from J; bases not matched to a gene: 3.